These 16 T cell receptor beta chains originate from one sample sequenced in a study of T-cell reconstitution after alpha-beta-depleted transplantation in children. Unique molecular identifiers were incorporated when the TCRbeta library was constructed. TCRdb redid the calling of the PCR reads with MiXCR, one entry per CDR3 protein. The sample comprises 640,000 or so distinct CDR3 sequences, 15% to 20% of which are singletons, and about 1.1% rests with the top ten. Sequences were derived from PBMCs from the stem cell graft donor, sampled from the stem cell graft. These receptors were taken from a human donor who donated a stem cell graft to a child with acute myeloid leukemia.

The table lists this clonotype with many counts. The chain employs TRBV20-1 and TRBJ2-3; 8 nucleotides match TRBD1. The ends lost 5 bases at V and 2 bases at J; junction bases unmatched: 6. The germline V gene has CDR1 DFQATT and CDR2 SNEGSKA (reference sequence). The CDR3 consists of 14 residues. Here the CDR3 DNA reads TGCAGTGCTCGCCAGGGGGCCGTCACAGATACGCAGTATTTT. Its protein is CSARQGAVTDTQYF.

This clonotype was counted only a few times. The rearrangement links TRBV9 to TRBJ1-6, with D unclear. The CDR3 loop spans 15 amino acids. From germline, CDR1 is SGDLS and CDR2 YYNGEE. V shed 4 bases and J shed 6 bases, with 14 bases lying between them. CDR3 residues: CASSPGPDRNSPLHF. The CDR3, as DNA: TGTGCCAGCAGCCCAGGTCCGGACCGTAATTCACCCCTCCACTTT.

This chain joins TRBV20-1 and TRBJ1-5; D ambiguous. This CDR3 region has 15 residues. V was cut by 6 bases and J by 0 bases, with 15 bases left in between. The V gene's germline CDR1 is DFQATT and CDR2 SNEGSKA (reference sequence). This chain's CDR3 is CSAPPGGDSNQPQHF. The CDR3 DNA reads as TGCAGTGCCCCCCCCGGCGGAGATAGCAATCAGCCCCAGCATTTT.

This clonotype has a handful of counts. The J gene is TRBJ2-7, the V gene TRBV6-5; TRBD2 might be the D (6 bases). The CDR3 sequence is 15 residues long. Germline CDR1 and CDR2: MNHEY and SVGAGI. V was cut by 2 bases and J by 2 bases, with 13 bases left in between. The CDR3 nucleotides are TGTGCCAGCAGTTACGGCGGGGAACCCACCTACGAGCAGTACTTC. Encoded protein: CASSYGGEPTYEQYF.

This clonotype occurred many times. The chain links TRBV10-3 to TRBJ1-1; D remains unclear. Trimming removed 1 base from V and 1 base from J, with 1 base in between. Germline V gene lookup returns CDR1 ENHRY and CDR2 SYGVKD. The CDR3 runs to 12 residues. The CDR3 loop reads CAISEWNTEAFF. For the CDR3, the DNA is TGTGCCATCAGTGAGTGGAACACTGAAGCTTTCTTT.

This clonotype occurred a few times. The V gene is TRBV6-5, the J gene TRBJ2-6; 11 bases match TRBD2. Germline V gene sequence: CDR1 MNHEY, CDR2 SVGAGI. The CDR3 loop spans 22 amino acids. The V gene end was trimmed by 1 base and the J gene end by 0 bases; junction bases not matched to a gene: 14. CDR3: CASSYFGASGGRSSSGANVLTF. CDR3 nucleotide sequence: TGTGCCAGCAGTTACTTCGGGGCTAGCGGGGGGCGTTCCAGCTCTGGGGCCAACGTCCTGACTTTC.

This clonotype was recorded many times. The chain uses TRBV9 and TRBJ2-1; TRBD1 or TRBD2 may be the D gene (5 bases each). V lost 7 bases and J 6 bases, leaving 5 bases between the germline ends. Looked up from germline, CDR1 is SGDLS and CDR2 is YYNGEE. The CDR3 totals 10 residues. The CDR3 DNA reads as TGTGCCAGCGGGGGCAATGAGCAGTTCTTC. Amino acid sequence: CASGGNEQFF.

This clonotype was counted ten times or more. The chain couples TRBV6-4 to TRBJ2-1; D not certain. The germline V gene has CDR1 MRHNA and CDR2 SNTAGT. The CDR3 covers 13 residues. Trimming pared 3 bases from V and 4 bases from J, leaving 7 bases between. The CDR3 coding sequence is TGTGCCAGCAGTGAGGGATTTTACAATGAGCAGTTCTTC. Encoded protein: CASSEGFYNEQFF.

This clonotype was seen many times. The chain uses TRBV7-9 and TRBJ2-7; a weak D match, TRBD1 (5 bases). The CDR3 spans 12 residues. V was trimmed by 5 bases and J by 4 bases, leaving 9 bases between them. CDR1 is SEHNR, CDR2 FQNEAQ, per germline (reference sequence). CDR3 bases: TGTGCCAGCAGCGGCGACAGTTACGAGCAGTACGTC. Protein: CASSGDSYEQYV.

This clonotype came up a few times. The V gene is TRBV7-2, the J gene TRBJ2-3; TRBD2 aligns across 9 bases. The germline V gene encodes CDR1 SGHTA and CDR2 FQGNSA. The CDR3 runs to 16 residues. V was clipped by 4 bases and J by 4 bases; unmatched bases: 9. The CDR3 spells CASSSSGTSLPDTQYF. The CDR3, as DNA: TGTGCCAGCAGCTCCTCGGGGACTAGCCTGCCAGATACGCAGTATTTT.

The chain combines TRBV12-3 or TRBV12-4 with TRBJ1-4; possibly TRBD1 for D (6 bases). Trimming left V 1 base short and J 7 bases short, with 13 bases between. The CDR3 spans 15 residues. CDR3 protein: CASSLVGRGGEKLFF. CDR3 coding DNA: TGTGCCAGCAGTTTAGTGGGACGAGGGGGTGAAAAACTGTTTTTT.

There are many counts of this clonotype. The V call is TRBV15, the J call TRBJ1-2; 8 bases fit TRBD1. Losses at the gene ends were 3 bases for V and 5 bases for J; bases not matched to a gene: 8. This CDR3 has 15 amino acids. Germline CDR1 LNHNV, CDR2 YYDKDF (reference sequence). The CDR3 nucleotides are TGTGCCACCAGCAGCGATCTGGACAGGGAATATGGCTACACCTTC. This gives the protein CATSSDLDREYGYTF.

This clonotype was counted many times. V gene TRBV7-2 combines with J gene TRBJ2-2; unclear D gene. The CDR3 is 14 amino acids. The germline V gene has CDR1 SGHTA and CDR2 FQGNSA. V was pared by 5 bases and J by 7 bases, with 14 bases between. Here the CDR3 reads CASSPFTLNGELFF. The CDR3 DNA is TGTGCCAGCAGCCCTTTCACGTTGAACGGGGAGCTGTTTTTT.

CDR3 residues: CASSLGQGSVGGYEQYF. For the CDR3, the DNA is TGTGCCAGCAGCTTAGGGCAGGGATCTGTTGGGGGCTACGAGCAGTACTTC. The rearrangement links TRBV7-8 to TRBJ2-7; D may correspond to TRBD1 or TRBD2 (5 bases each). CDR3 length: 17 amino acids. CDR1 is SGHVS and CDR2 is FQNEAQ in the germline V gene. V shed 1 base and J shed 3 bases, with 19 bases lying between them.

The sample holds a few counts of this clonotype. The chain recombines TRBV20-1 with TRBJ1-1; D uncertain. Between the trimmed V and J ends, which lost 5 bases and 7 bases, there was a span of 11 bases. Germline V gene sequence: CDR1 DFQATT, CDR2 SNEGSKA (reference sequence). The CDR3 is made up of 11 amino acids. The CDR3 nucleotides are TGCAGTGCTCCGGTGGGAGTTGAAGCTTTCTTT. It specifies CSAPVGVEAFF.

Many counts were recorded for this clonotype. This chain joins TRBV29-1 and TRBJ2-5; tentatively, D is TRBD2 (6 bases). Germline assignment: CDR1 SQVTM and CDR2 ANQGSEA. The CDR3 extends over 13 amino acids. Trimming stripped 4 bases from V and 2 bases from J, with 11 bases between. In DNA form, the CDR3 reads TGCAGCGTTGGCGGGGCTACACAAGAGACCCAGTACTTC. Its translation is CSVGGATQETQYF.